Reported below is one T cell receptor beta chain. The antigen is undetermined. This specimen belongs to a study of T cell responses to AZD1222 COVID-19 vaccine. With 4 bases removed from V and 7 bases from J, the gap between germline ends came to 5 bases. The CDR3 has 11 amino acids. General study results and limits: After the peak T cell response, and only then, were repertoires sampled. The sample set comprised mostly white British donors with more females, and clonal diversity was possibly underestimated.

Analysis merged second doses at about 4 or about 12 weeks. Sequencing was performed with immunoSEQ multiplex PCR; in TCRdb, only in-frame clones are kept and a portion is missing. The sample includes about 200,000 clones, approximately 93% of them seen just once. The V and J genes are TRBV12-3 or TRBV12-4 and TRBJ1-5; D ambiguous. The material was peripheral blood, obtained 28 days after the second AZD1222 dose. The clonotype originates from an adult who received the AZD1222 COVID-19 vaccine. CDR3 protein: CASSSGQPQHF. In DNA form, the CDR3 reads TGTGCCAGCAGTTCTGGACAGCCCCAGCATTTT.